Below are 15 T cell receptor beta chains sequenced from a single sample in a study of blood T cell repertoires in COVID-19. The protocol was immunoSEQ multiplex PCR, while the TCRdb copy is restricted to in-frame clones and leaves out a portion. The sample holds 60,000 to 85,000 clones; more than 75% are singletons and the top ten take 5.5% to 7%. Sequences were obtained from peripheral blood. Every receptor here comes from a woman aged 60-75 years with acute or convalescent COVID-19.

This chain joins TRBV6-7 and TRBJ2-3; TRBD2 agrees at 7 bases. TRBV6-7 is designated an ORF whose function remains uncertain. V gave up 7 bases and J gave up 1 base; unmatched junction bases: 20. The CDR3 covers 19 residues. The CDR3 DNA reads TGTGCCAGCAATTATCAACGGGGGGACCCCTCCAGAGGCACAGATACGCAGTATTTT. It is translated as CASNYQRGDPSRGTDTQYF.

This clone was counted between two and nine times. The rearrangement links TRBV2 to TRBJ2-5, with 8 nucleotides matching TRBD1. V shed 5 bases and J 5 bases; nucleotides not matched to a gene: 10. The CDR3 is made up of 15 amino acids. Germline values: CDR1 SNHLY, CDR2 FYNNEI. The CDR3: CASSRGQGSGETQYF. In DNA form, the CDR3 reads TGTGCCAGCAGTCGAGGACAGGGTTCGGGGGAGACCCAGTACTTC. The variable domain in full, completed from reference TRBV2 and TRBJ2-5, reads EPEVTQTPSHQVTQMGQEVILRCVPISNHLYFYWYRQILGQKVEFLVSFYNNEISEKSEIFDDQFSVERPDGSNFTLKIRSTKLEDSAMYFCASSRGQGSGETQYFGPGTRLLVL.

The rearrangement joins TRBV5-1 to TRBJ1-1, with 7 bases identical to TRBD1. Germline V gene lookup returns CDR1 SGHRS and CDR2 YFSETQ. CDR3 size: 15 residues. Trimming cost V 2 bases and J 1 base; bases outside gene matches: 5. The chain's CDR3 is CASSLQGPPNTEAFF. In DNA, the CDR3 is TGCGCCAGCAGCTTACAGGGGCCGCCGAACACTGAAGCTTTCTTT.

This rearrangement joins TRBV19 to TRBJ1-2, with D possibly matching TRBD1 (5 bases). CDR1 is LNHDA and CDR2 is SQIVND in the germline V gene (reference sequence). CDR3 length equals 14 residues. Trimming took off 3 bases at V and 5 bases at J, with 13 bases between the two ends. CDR3 in DNA: TGTGCCAGTAGTATCTACCAGGGTCAATATGGCTACACCTTC. It encodes CASSIYQGQYGYTF.

J is TRBJ1-1 and V is TRBV5-1; perhaps TRBD1 as D (6 bases). The CDR3 contains 16 residues. Trimming took 4 bases from V and 4 from J, leaving 20 bases between them. Germline CDR1 SGHRS, CDR2 YFSETQ. The CDR3 sequence is CASSHYPDQGSTEAFF. CDR3 bases: TGCGCCAGCAGCCATTATCCCGACCAGGGGTCCACTGAAGCTTTCTTT.

The chain links TRBV18 to TRBJ1-1; no definite D call. The ends were cut back, 0 bases at V and 2 bases at J, with 4 bases in the middle. The length of the CDR3 is 13 residues. Germline V gives CDR1 KGHSH, CDR2 LQKENI. The CDR3 bases are TGTGCCAGCTCACCACCCCCAAACACTGAAGCTTTCTTT. Protein sequence: CASSPPPNTEAFF.

The V gene is TRBV5-1, the J gene TRBJ2-3; D is unclear. V lost 0 bases and J lost 2, with 16 bases in between. CDR1 and CDR2 from the germline V gene are SGHRS and YFSETQ. This CDR3 is built from 17 residues. The CDR3 bases are TGCGCCAGCAGCTTGGGACTCGGCCCAGTTTCCACAGATACGCAGTATTTT. Translated: CASSLGLGPVSTDTQYF. The whole variable domain, remainder taken from reference TRBV5-1 and TRBJ2-3, is KAGVTQTPRYLIKTRGQQVTLSCSPISGHRSVSWYQQTPGQGLQFLFEYFSETQRNKGNFPGRFSGRQFSNSRSEMNVSTLELGDSALYLCASSLGLGPVSTDTQYFGPGTRLTVL.

This clone was counted a few times. The chain couples TRBV19 to TRBJ1-5; D may be TRBD1 (6 bases). Germline V gene data show CDR1 as LNHDA and CDR2 as SQIVND (reference sequence). The CDR3 covers 16 residues. V was cut by 5 bases and J by 7 bases, with 21 bases left in between. The CDR3 region has the DNA TGTGCCAGTAGTGGCAGGCCAGGGGAAGGAGGACAGCCCCAGCATTTT. Amino acids: CASSGRPGEGGQPQHF.

This sequence joins TRBV28 and TRBJ2-7, with 8 positions matching TRBD2. The ends lost 6 bases at V and 7 bases at J; junction bases unmatched: 11. Germline CDR1 reads MDHEN; CDR2 reads SYDVKM. The CDR3 totals 14 residues. CDR3 sequence: CASRRLASKIEQYF. CDR3 DNA sequence: TGTGCCAGCAGACGACTAGCGTCTAAGATTGAGCAGTACTTC.

The chain uses TRBV2 and TRBJ1-1; a possible D gene is TRBD1 (6 bases). Germline CDR1 and CDR2: SNHLY and FYNNEI. This CDR3 has 14 amino acids. The V gene lost 7 bases and the J gene lost 5 bases, with 17 bases spanning the gap. The CDR3 is CASTSVGGQTEAFF. The CDR3 bases are TGTGCCAGCACCAGCGTGGGGGGGCAAACTGAAGCTTTCTTT.

In its sample, this clone was seen a few times. The chain is built from TRBV9 and TRBJ2-5, with D hard to call. The CDR3 contains 14 residues. Germline loops: CDR1 SGDLS, CDR2 YYNGEE. V dropped 3 bases and J dropped 4 bases, with 13 bases sitting between them. The CDR3 spells CASSGSTPTETQYF. The CDR3, as DNA: TGTGCCAGCAGCGGTTCTACTCCAACAGAGACCCAGTACTTC. The full variable domain, completed using reference TRBV9 and TRBJ2-5, is DSGVTQTPKHLITATGQRVTLRCSPRSGDLSVYWYQQSLDQGLQFLIQYYNGEERAKGNILERFSAQQFPDLHSELNLSSLELGDSALYFCASSGSTPTETQYFGPGTRLLVL.

CDR3 bases: TGTGCCAGCAGCTTGCAGGGGGGAGGCGATCAGCCCCAGCATTTT. Residues: CASSLQGGGDQPQHF. The gene calls are TRBV7-9 and TRBJ1-5; 7 bases fit TRBD1. The CDR3 totals 15 residues. From germline, CDR1 is SEHNR and CDR2 FQNEAQ (reference sequence). The V and J ends lost 3 bases and 5 bases, in that order; junction bases with no gene match: 7.

The CDR3 sequence: CASSVGFGGGLDYEQYF. The CDR3 DNA sequence: TGTGCCAGCAGTGTGGGGTTCGGGGGGGGTTTAGACTACGAGCAGTACTTC. This chain uses TRBV25-1 with TRBJ2-7; TRBD2 aligns across 8 bases. Unmatched junction bases numbered 14, after V lost 4 bases and J lost 3 bases. The CDR3 length is 17 residues. Germline loops: CDR1 MGHDK, CDR2 SYGVNS.

There are a few counts of this clone. This rearrangement joins TRBV2 to TRBJ1-1; TRBD1 might be the D (6 bases). CDR3 length equals 14 residues. Germline V gene data show CDR1 as SNHLY and CDR2 as FYNNEI. V was shortened by 10 bases and J by 1 base, with 16 bases between the two germline ends. The CDR3, as DNA: TGTGCCACCCAGCCCGGGACACCGAACACTGAAGCTTTCTTT. This translates into CATQPGTPNTEAFF.

This clone occurred a few times. This chain connects TRBV27 to TRBJ1-1; 7 bases fit TRBD1. From germline, CDR1 is MNHEY and CDR2 SMNVEV (reference sequence). With 6 bases clipped from V and 4 bases from J, the junction kept 5 bases outside the gene matches. CDR3 length equals 13 residues. CDR3 sequence: CASRNRGSTEAFF. The CDR3 nucleotides read TGTGCCAGCAGGAACAGGGGTTCCACTGAAGCTTTCTTT.